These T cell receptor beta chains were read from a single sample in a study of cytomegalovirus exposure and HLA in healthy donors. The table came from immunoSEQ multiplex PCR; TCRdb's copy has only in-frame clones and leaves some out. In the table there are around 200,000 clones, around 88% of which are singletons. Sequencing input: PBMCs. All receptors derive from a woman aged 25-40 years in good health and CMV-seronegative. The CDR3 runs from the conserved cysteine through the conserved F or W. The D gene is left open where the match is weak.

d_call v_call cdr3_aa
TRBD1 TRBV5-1 CASSEQGDYGYTF
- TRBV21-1 CASSKVWGGYGYTF
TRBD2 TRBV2 CASSKPLTGGEQFF
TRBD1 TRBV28 CASSLPGGTYNSPLHF
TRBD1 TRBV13 CASSANLGQGMVYEQYF
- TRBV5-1 CASSLGLQVPFQETQYF
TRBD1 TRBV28 CASSVTGPRNQPQHF
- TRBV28 CASRPGQNTEAFF
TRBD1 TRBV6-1 CASREGTGYGYTF
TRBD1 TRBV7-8 CASSPSTGANTGELFF
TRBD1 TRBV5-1 CASSRAGTGGPDTQYF
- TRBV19 CASSMDPGGETQYF
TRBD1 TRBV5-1 CASSVGQGTITDTQYF
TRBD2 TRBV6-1 CASARGGAGELFF
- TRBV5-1 CASSLGGGTEAFF
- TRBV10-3 CAISESVVDGYTF
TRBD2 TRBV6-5 CASSSLGGRRGEQFF
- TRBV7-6 CASSLTRSSYNEQFF
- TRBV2 CASRKSVSSYNEQFF
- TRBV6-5 CASSYRGRSETQYF
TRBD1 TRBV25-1 CASRAAQGALGYTF
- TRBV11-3 CASPGRTGGRPSYEQYF